The rows below give T cell receptor beta chains drawn from one sample of a study of control samples from healthy donors and cancer patients. TCRdb's table, derived via immunoSEQ multiplex PCR, lists solely in-frame clones and lacks some. The table has 40,000 to 60,000 clones, about nine tenths seen once; the top ten hold 40%. The sequencing sample was made of PBMCs. Receptors originate from a man aged 50-60 years with head and neck cancer. Each CDR3 is given with its conserved first and last residue. D genes are given only for firm matches. Clone size, where shown, is once, few, many, or a class for clones that have expanded.

TRBJ1-4 | TRBD1 | TRBV3-1/TRBV3-2 | NA | TGTGCCAGCAGTTCCAGGGGGAGAACTAATGAAAAACTGTTTTTT | CASSSRGRTNEKLFF
TRBJ2-6 | TRBD1 | TRBV4-2 | NA | TGTGCCAGCAGCCCCCGGGACAGGGGAGGGGCTGGGGCCAACGTCCTGACTTTC | CASSPRDRGGAGANVLTF
TRBJ2-3 | NA | TRBV19 | once | TGTGCCAGTAGCACCTCGGGGATCACAGATACGCAGTATTTT | CASSTSGITDTQYF
TRBJ2-7 | NA | TRBV3-1/TRBV3-2 | NA | TGTGCCAGCAGCAACCGGGACGCCTACGAGCAGTACTTC | CASSNRDAYEQYF
TRBJ2-3 | NA | TRBV11-2 | NA | TGTGCCAGCAGCACCCACTCGACTCCCGGAGATACGCAGTATTTT | CASSTHSTPGDTQYF
TRBJ1-1 | NA | TRBV9 | few | TGTGCCAGCAGCGGCGGCGCGGCTGAAGCTTTCTTT | CASSGGAAEAFF
TRBJ1-6 | NA | TRBV30 | few | TGTGCCTCGAAACCGAGCTCCTATAATTCACCCCTCCACTTT | CASKPSSYNSPLHF
TRBJ2-1 | NA | TRBV30 | NA | TGTGCCCGTAAGAAGTCGTCCTACAATGAGCAGTTCTTC | CARKKSSYNEQFF
TRBJ1-5 | NA | TRBV6-5 | NA | TGTGCCAGCAGGGACCCCGGGTCGTTTCAGCCCCAGCATTTT | CASRDPGSFQPQHF
TRBJ2-3 | TRBD2 | TRBV7-3 | NA | TGTGCCAGCAGCTTGGCCGGGACTAGCGTACATGAGACGCAGTATTTT | CASSLAGTSVHETQYF
TRBJ1-6 | NA | TRBV5-1 | NA | TGCGCCAGCAGCTTGAGGGGCTTCGTCTATAATTCACCCCTCCACTTT | CASSLRGFVYNSPLHF